What follows describes a single TCR beta chain. V dropped 2 bases and J dropped 3; count of bases not matched to a gene: 8. The CDR3 length is 15 residues. Per the germline V gene, CDR1 is SQVTM and CDR2 is ANQGSEA. These data belong to a study of CD8+ T cells in alopecia areata. The treatment: oral pan-JAK inhibitor, 5-10 mg twice daily. Investigators isolated RNA and reverse transcribed it into cDNA to act as the sequencing template. Sequenced by immunoSEQ multiplex PCR; TCRdb stores in-frame clones only, minus some. Of under 110,000 clones in the sample, about 60% were seen once. The chain carries TRBV29-1 and TRBJ2-3, with 7 bases that match TRBD1. The sequences come from CD8+ T cells sorted from blood, collected between weeks 55 and 65, from a patient treated with tofacitinib. This TCR was recovered from a human donor with alopecia areata. The CDR3 nucleotides are TGCAGCGTTGAACTGATAGGGGGCGGGACAGATACGCAGTATTTT. This codes for CSVELIGGGTDTQYF.